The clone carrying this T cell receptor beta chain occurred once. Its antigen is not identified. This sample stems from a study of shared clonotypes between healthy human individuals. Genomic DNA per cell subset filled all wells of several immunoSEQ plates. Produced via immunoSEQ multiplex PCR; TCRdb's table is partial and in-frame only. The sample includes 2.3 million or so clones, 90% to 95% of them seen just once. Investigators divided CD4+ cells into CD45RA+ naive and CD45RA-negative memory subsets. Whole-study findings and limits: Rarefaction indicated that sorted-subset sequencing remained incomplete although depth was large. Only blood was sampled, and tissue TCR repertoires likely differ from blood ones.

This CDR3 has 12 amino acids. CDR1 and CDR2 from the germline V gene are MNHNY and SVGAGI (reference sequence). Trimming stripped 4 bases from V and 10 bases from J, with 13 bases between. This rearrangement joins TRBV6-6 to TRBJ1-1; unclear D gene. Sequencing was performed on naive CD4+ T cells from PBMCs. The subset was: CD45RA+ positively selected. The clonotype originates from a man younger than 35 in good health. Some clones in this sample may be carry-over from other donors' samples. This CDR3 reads CASSSHGVVAFF. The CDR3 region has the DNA TGTGCCAGCAGTTCCCACGGGGTGGTAGCTTTCTTT.